Sequencing of this T cell receptor beta chain was carried out in a study of T-cell memory formation after mild COVID-19. General study points: The study detected some responding clones in pre-infection memory, suggesting cross-reactive memory joined.

TCRalpha and TCRbeta libraries used 5'RACE with constant-segment primers and UMIs. TCRdb re-analysed the 5' RACE reads in MiXCR, keeping a single row per CDR3 protein. The profile covers hundreds of thousands of distinct CDR3 sequences, with less than 25% appearing a single time and about 8.4% taken by the ten largest. CDR3 length: 16 residues. The V segment lost 4 bases and the J segment 6 bases; nucleotides outside the gene matches: 13. The germline CDR1 and CDR2 sequences are SGHRS and YFSETQ. Of note for this clonotype: What it binds is unknown.

The chain combines TRBV5-1 with TRBJ2-1, with 7 bases that match TRBD1. Sequencing input: PBMCs or a T cell subset sorted from them (not recorded which). The TCR originated in an adult woman who had mild COVID-19 (a few samples of this study predate the infection). Cell type and time point are not known. The CDR3 DNA is TGCGCCAGCAGCCAAACCCCAGGGGGTCGGGTCAATGAGCAGTTCTTC. It is translated as CASSQTPGGRVNEQFF.